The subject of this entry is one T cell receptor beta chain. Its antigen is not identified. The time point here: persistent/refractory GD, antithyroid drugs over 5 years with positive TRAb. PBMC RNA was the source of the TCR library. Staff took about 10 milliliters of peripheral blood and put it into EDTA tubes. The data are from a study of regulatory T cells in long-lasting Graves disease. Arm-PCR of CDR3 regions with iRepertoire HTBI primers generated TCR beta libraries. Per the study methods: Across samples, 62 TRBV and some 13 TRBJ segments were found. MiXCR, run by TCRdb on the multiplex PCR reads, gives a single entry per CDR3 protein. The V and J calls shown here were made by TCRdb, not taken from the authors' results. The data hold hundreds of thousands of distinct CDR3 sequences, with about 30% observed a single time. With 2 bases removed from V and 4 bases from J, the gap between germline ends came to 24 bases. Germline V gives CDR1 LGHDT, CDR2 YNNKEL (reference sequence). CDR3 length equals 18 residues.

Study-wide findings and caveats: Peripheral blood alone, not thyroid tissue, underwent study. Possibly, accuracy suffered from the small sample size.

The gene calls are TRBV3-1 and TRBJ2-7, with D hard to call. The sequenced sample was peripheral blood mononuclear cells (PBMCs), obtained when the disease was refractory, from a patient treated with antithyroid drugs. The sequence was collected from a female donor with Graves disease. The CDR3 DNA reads TGTGCCAGCAGCCAATCCTATCGACACTGCAGGTGGTGTTACGAGCAGTACTTC. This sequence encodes CASSQSYRHCRWCYEQYF.